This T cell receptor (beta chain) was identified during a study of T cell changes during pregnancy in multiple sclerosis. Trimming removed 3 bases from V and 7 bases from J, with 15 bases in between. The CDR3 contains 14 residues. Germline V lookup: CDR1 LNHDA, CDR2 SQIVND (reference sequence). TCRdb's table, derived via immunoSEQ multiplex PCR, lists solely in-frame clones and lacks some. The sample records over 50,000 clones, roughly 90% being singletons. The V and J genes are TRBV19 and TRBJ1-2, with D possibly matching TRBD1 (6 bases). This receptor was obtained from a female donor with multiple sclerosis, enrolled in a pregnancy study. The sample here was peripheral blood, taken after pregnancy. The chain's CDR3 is CASSIPGGAGGYTF. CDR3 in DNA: TGTGCCAGTAGTATTCCGGGGGGCGCAGGTGGCTACACCTTC.